This T cell receptor beta chain was sequenced during a study of control samples from healthy donors and cancer patients (dated by TCRdb to the early 2020s). The library was prepared using the immunoSEQ multiplex PCR assay. Entries here come from immuneACCESS through TCRdb and include only in-frame sequences with V and J called. Some clones fail to appear in such tables; in the studies checked, an unresolved V gene covers under half of the shortfall, and the cause of the remainder is unknown. Counted in this sample were 150,000 to 200,000 clones; roughly 90% of them appeared once. The ten largest clones take up over 1.1% of the sample. Concerning this clone: The target of this receptor is not known. Base qualities are missing; no much larger clone stands one base away.

Input material: blood. The clonotype comes from a woman aged 50 to 65 in good health.

The bases read TGTGCCAGCAGTCCGACAGTGATCGGGACTGAAGCTTTCTTT. This gives the protein CASSPTVIGTEAFF. The chain couples TRBV27 to TRBJ1-1, and TRBD1 may be the D gene, going by 5 matching bases. Deletion took 5 bases off V and 5 bases off J, with a span of 15 bases between the germline ends. CDR1 MNHEY and CDR2 SMNVEV were looked up in the germline V gene (reference sequence). From its cysteine to its phenylalanine, the CDR3 spans 14 amino acids. CDR3 DNA only is kept here, 42 bases in frame from base 1.